The 30 T cell receptor beta chains below come from one sample, sequenced in a study of persistence of HIV-infected CD4 T cells. This was the immunoSEQ version 4 assay in survey mode. Assay used: immunoSEQ multiplex PCR; TCRdb lists only in-frame clones, some missing. The sample has tens of thousands of clones; roughly 82% are singletons. Stimulation used around 10 ug/mL lysate from CMV-infected fibroblasts. Sorted nonresponding memory CD4+ T cells were CD40L-negative, CD69-negative, CD45RO-high. No antigen has been identified for these receptors. The material was CD4+ T cells sorted from PBMCs after approximately 18-hour stimulation, obtained from a patient who received antiretroviral therapy. Receptors were obtained from an adult man with HIV who was CMV-seropositive.

This chain connects TRBV6-2 or TRBV6-3 to TRBJ1-2; possible D gene TRBD1, 5 bases. V dropped 2 bases and J dropped 2 bases, with 18 bases sitting between them. The CDR3 covers 17 residues. Germline V gene sequence: CDR1 MNHEY, CDR2 SVGEGT. CDR3 nucleotides: TGTGCCAGCAGTTACGCCCGGGGCAGGGCAGACAACTATGGCTACACCTTC. It codes for CASSYARGRADNYGYTF.

The CDR3, as DNA: TGTGCCAGCATCCCTCAGGGGAGCTATGGCTACACCTTC. This translates into CASIPQGSYGYTF. This chain links TRBV7-2 with TRBJ1-2, with a possible D match to TRBD1 (6 bases). The V gene's germline CDR1 is SGHTA and CDR2 FQGNSA. This CDR3 region has 13 residues. The germline V and J ends were trimmed by 7 bases and 4 bases, with 13 bases remaining between them.

The chain combines TRBV19 with TRBJ1-2, with D unresolved. The V gene's germline CDR1 is LNHDA and CDR2 SQIVND (reference sequence). The V gene lost 4 bases and the J gene lost 6 bases, with 12 bases spanning the gap. This CDR3 has 13 residues. CDR3 loop: CASSTSGRDGYTF. For the CDR3, the DNA is TGTGCCAGTAGTACCTCGGGGAGGGATGGCTACACCTTC.

The rearrangement uses TRBV7-8 and TRBJ2-1; D perhaps matches TRBD2 (5 bases). The CDR3 runs to 15 residues. The ends were cut back, 5 bases at V and 6 bases at J, with 17 bases in the middle. CDR1 SGHVS and CDR2 FQNEAQ come from the germline V gene. CDR3 bases: TGTGCCAGCAGCCCCCCATCGCGAGGGTCCAATGAGCAGTTCTTC. It is translated as CASSPPSRGSNEQFF. The full variable domain, in which reference TRBV7-8 and TRBJ2-1 provide the parts outside the CDR3, is GAGVSQSPRYKVAKRGQDVALRCDPISGHVSLFWYQQALGQGPEFLTYFQNEAQLDKSGLPSDRFFAERPEGSVSTLKIQRTQQEDSAVYLCASSPPSRGSNEQFFGPGTRLTVL.

The V gene is TRBV9, the J gene TRBJ1-6; D perhaps matches TRBD1 (5 bases). The germline gives CDR1 SGDLS, CDR2 YYNGEE. V lost 1 base and J 8 bases, leaving 10 bases between the germline ends. This CDR3 is 14 amino acids long. The CDR3 DNA reads TGTGCCAGCAGCGTAACCGGGGCAGATTCACCCCTCCACTTT. Encoded protein: CASSVTGADSPLHF.

The genes are TRBV7-2 and TRBJ1-5; D remains unclear. The germline CDR1 and CDR2 sequences are SGHTA and FQGNSA. The V gene lost 5 bases and the J gene lost 2 bases, with 13 bases spanning the gap. The CDR3 is 15 residues long. The CDR3 here is CASSPRVLGNQPQHF. The CDR3, as DNA: TGTGCCAGCAGCCCCCGGGTCCTGGGCAATCAGCCCCAGCATTTT.

The chain joins TRBV11-2 to TRBJ2-6; D possibly corresponds to TRBD1 (6 bases). Germline CDR1 SGHAT, CDR2 FQNNGV. The CDR3 sequence is 18 residues long. V was trimmed by 3 bases and J by 1 base, leaving 16 bases between them. The DNA for the CDR3 is TGTGCCAGCAGCTTTGGGGGCCTCGTTCCTTCTGGGGCCAACGTCCTGACTTTC. This encodes CASSFGGLVPSGANVLTF.

This chain uses TRBV6-6 with TRBJ2-1; 7 bases are shared with TRBD2. The CDR3 length is 13 residues. From germline, CDR1 is MNHNY and CDR2 SVGAGI (reference sequence). V lost 7 bases to trimming and J lost 10 bases; unmatched junction nucleotides: 10. Here the CDR3 reads CASILGDYGEQFF. In DNA form, the CDR3 reads TGTGCCAGCATCCTTGGGGACTACGGGGAGCAGTTCTTC.

This chain links TRBV7-2 with TRBJ2-2; maybe TRBD2 (6 bases). This CDR3 region has 14 residues. Trimming stripped 5 bases from V and 4 bases from J, with 11 bases between. Looked up from germline, CDR1 is SGHTA and CDR2 is FQGNSA. CDR3 nucleotides: TGTGCCAGCAGCCGCGGAGGGTTCACCGGGGAGCTGTTTTTT. Translated: CASSRGGFTGELFF.

The V call is TRBV6-2 or TRBV6-3, the J call TRBJ1-5, with 10 bases identical to TRBD1. Germline V gene sequence: CDR1 MNHEY, CDR2 SVGEGT. The CDR3 contains 15 residues. V lost 5 bases and J lost 4; bases outside the gene matches: 5. CDR3 in DNA: TGTGCCAGCAGTCGACAGGGGGCAAGTAATCAGCCCCAGCATTTT. It encodes CASSRQGASNQPQHF.

The V call is TRBV18, the J call TRBJ2-7; D is unclear. Germline CDR1 is KGHSH and CDR2 is LQKENI. The CDR3 has 12 amino acids. V lost 6 bases and J 5 bases, leaving 11 bases between the germline ends. CDR3 residues: CASSGGQHEQYF. The CDR3 region has the DNA TGTGCCAGCTCCGGCGGTCAGCACGAGCAGTACTTC.

The V call is TRBV6-1, the J call TRBJ2-7; no firm D call. This CDR3 comprises 13 residues. With 9 bases removed from V and 5 bases from J, the gap between germline ends came to 17 bases. CDR1 MNHNS and CDR2 SASEGT come from the germline V gene. CDR3 in amino acids: CARPNRCRHEQYF. The CDR3, as DNA: TGTGCCAGACCGAATAGATGTCGCCACGAGCAGTACTTC.

This clone appeared once. The J gene is TRBJ1-2, the V gene TRBV6-5; 7 nucleotides agree with TRBD1. Germline V gives CDR1 MNHEY, CDR2 SVGAGI. J lost 8 bases, V lost 5 bases, and 5 bases had no gene match. The CDR3 has 12 residues. CDR3 sequence (DNA): TGTGCCAGCAGTCGACAGGGACAGGGCTACACCTTC. Residues: CASSRQGQGYTF.

The chain combines TRBV27 with TRBJ1-6; D perhaps matches TRBD1 (6 bases). V gave up 5 bases and J gave up 0 bases, with 11 bases separating them. In germline, CDR1 is MNHEY, CDR2 SMNVEV (reference sequence). This CDR3 comprises 16 residues. The CDR3 coding sequence is TGTGCCAGCAGTCGAACAGGGAGCTCCTATAATTCACCCCTCCACTTT. This encodes CASSRTGSSYNSPLHF.

This chain connects TRBV15 to TRBJ1-6, with D perhaps matching TRBD1 (5 bases). This CDR3 is 15 amino acids long. Trimming shortened V by 1 base and J by 9 bases, and 13 bases separated the two germline ends. CDR1 and CDR2 (germline): LNHNV, YYDKDF (reference sequence). In DNA form, the CDR3 reads TGTGCCACCAGCAGAGTAGGGGAGGGAGTTTCACCCCTCCACTTT. The encoded protein is CATSRVGEGVSPLHF. The whole variable domain, remainder taken from reference TRBV15 and TRBJ1-6, is DAMVIQNPRYQVTQFGKPVTLSCSQTLNHNVMYWYQQKSSQAPKLLFHYYDKDFNNEADTPDNFQSRRPNTSFCFLDIRSPGLGDTAMYLCATSRVGEGVSPLHFGNGTRLTVT.

The chain is built from TRBV20-1 and TRBJ2-3; D gene ambiguous. CDR1 DFQATT and CDR2 SNEGSKA come from the germline V gene (reference sequence). The CDR3 totals 11 residues. V was pared by 5 bases and J by 5 bases, with 8 bases between. The CDR3 DNA is TGCAGTGCTGCCCTAGGAGATACGCAGTATTTT. Translation gives CSAALGDTQYF.

The rearrangement uses TRBV7-2 and TRBJ2-3; D is perhaps TRBD2 (6 bases). V lost 7 bases, J lost 1 base, and 12 bases lay in between. The CDR3 loop spans 14 amino acids. Per germline, CDR1 SGHTA and CDR2 FQGNSA. CDR3 loop: CASKGRGRTDTQYF. The CDR3 bases are TGTGCCAGCAAGGGGCGGGGCCGCACAGATACGCAGTATTTT.

This clone was recorded only once. The gene calls are TRBV7-9 and TRBJ2-1; a weak D match, TRBD1 (5 bases). Per germline, CDR1 SEHNR and CDR2 FQNEAQ (reference sequence). Between the trimmed V and J ends, which lost 3 bases and 2 bases, there was a span of 20 bases. The CDR3 is made up of 18 amino acids. The CDR3 spells CASSFSPGPLTTYNEQFF. The CDR3 nucleotides read TGTGCCAGCAGCTTTAGCCCAGGGCCTCTAACAACCTACAATGAGCAGTTCTTC.

This chain joins TRBV19 and TRBJ2-5, with D perhaps being TRBD1 or TRBD2 (5 bases each). Germline CDR1 reads LNHDA; CDR2 reads SQIVND (reference sequence). The V and J ends lost 3 bases and 4 bases respectively, with 18 bases between them. The CDR3 is made up of 16 amino acids. The CDR3 bases are TGTGCCAGTAGTATGGAAAGGGGTGGAGGTGCAGAGACCCAGTACTTC. This gives the protein CASSMERGGGAETQYF.

This sequence joins TRBV9 and TRBJ2-3; maybe TRBD2 (7 bases). The CDR3 is 16 residues long. Germline values: CDR1 SGDLS, CDR2 YYNGEE. V lost 2 bases and J lost 6, with 19 bases in between. CDR3 region: CASSVLQGGAQDTQYF. As DNA, the CDR3 is TGTGCCAGCAGCGTTTTACAAGGGGGGGCTCAGGATACGCAGTATTTT.

The chain has TRBV10-3 and TRBJ1-5; D remains ambiguous. V gave up 2 bases and J gave up 3 bases, with 11 bases separating them. Germline values: CDR1 ENHRY, CDR2 SYGVKD. This CDR3 is 15 amino acids long. The CDR3 region is CAISETDSFNQPQHF. CDR3 DNA sequence: TGTGCCATCAGTGAGACCGATTCATTCAATCAGCCCCAGCATTTT.

The chain joins TRBV2 to TRBJ2-7; D perhaps matches TRBD1 (5 bases). Per germline, CDR1 SNHLY and CDR2 FYNNEI. The CDR3 sequence is 12 residues long. V lost 5 bases and J lost 4, with 9 bases in between. The CDR3 reads CASSPQGYEQYF. The CDR3 DNA sequence: TGTGCCAGCAGTCCTCAGGGTTACGAGCAGTACTTC.

The chain has TRBV7-9 and TRBJ2-3, with 8 bases aligning to TRBD1. The CDR3 is made up of 14 amino acids. V lost 3 bases, J lost 6 bases, and 5 bases stayed unmatched. Germline CDR1 and CDR2: SEHNR and FQNEAQ (reference sequence). CDR3 DNA: TGTGCCAGCAGCTTTCAGGGGGCAAGGGATACGCAGTATTTT. Residues: CASSFQGARDTQYF.

The gene calls are TRBV25-1 and TRBJ2-2; unclear D gene. Germline V gives CDR1 MGHDK, CDR2 SYGVNS. The CDR3 runs 14 residues. Trimming pared 1 base from V and 4 bases from J, leaving 7 bases between. The CDR3 here is CASSESDFTGELFF. DNA of the CDR3: TGTGCCAGCAGTGAATCAGACTTCACCGGGGAGCTGTTTTTT. Together with reference TRBV25-1 and TRBJ2-2, the CDR3 gives the full variable domain: EADIYQTPRYLVIGTGKKITLECSQTMGHDKMYWYQQDPGMELHLIHYSYGVNSTEKGDLSSESTVSRIRTEHFPLTLESARPSHTSQYLCASSESDFTGELFFGEGSRLTVL.

V is TRBV10-3 and J is TRBJ1-1; a weak D match, TRBD1 (6 bases). From germline, CDR1 is ENHRY and CDR2 SYGVKD. The CDR3 is made up of 13 amino acids. Between the trimmed V and J ends, which lost 8 bases and 2 bases, there was a span of 12 bases. The CDR3 DNA reads as TGTGCCATCGCCGGGACAAGAAACACTGAAGCTTTCTTT. Translated, it gives CAIAGTRNTEAFF.

In DNA, the CDR3 is TGCGCCAGCAGTACCCGCGGACAGCCCCGGGACGAGCAGTACTTC. Translated: CASSTRGQPRDEQYF. This chain connects TRBV10-1 to TRBJ2-7; D possibly corresponds to TRBD1 (6 bases). The CDR3 spans 15 residues. Trimming shortened V by 5 bases and J by 5 bases, and 19 bases separated the two germline ends. Germline V gene data show CDR1 as WNHNN and CDR2 as SYGVQD (reference sequence).

The rearrangement links TRBV6-5 to TRBJ2-7; no firm D call. The CDR3 extends over 12 amino acids. Germline CDR1 MNHEY, CDR2 SVGAGI. Trimming left V 6 bases short and J 2 bases short, with 8 bases between. CDR3 protein: CASSLLPYEQYF. Here the CDR3 DNA reads TGTGCCAGCAGCCTACTACCCTACGAGCAGTACTTC.

This clone was recorded only once. The J gene is TRBJ2-3, the V gene TRBV6-5; D may correspond to TRBD1 or TRBD2 (5 bases each). The CDR3 loop spans 14 amino acids. Germline values: CDR1 MNHEY, CDR2 SVGAGI. Trimming shortened V by 7 bases and J by 5 bases, and 16 bases separated the two germline ends. The CDR3 DNA reads as TGTGCCAGCACCGACAGCGGCGTTCGAGATACGCAGTATTTT. Its protein product is CASTDSGVRDTQYF.

The chain joins TRBV30 to TRBJ1-6; D ambiguous. The V end was cut by 1 base, the J end by 4 bases, with 5 bases between. The germline gives CDR1 GTSNPN, CDR2 SVGIG (reference sequence). The CDR3 runs 13 residues. The chain's CDR3 is CAWSGYYNSPLHF. The CDR3, as DNA: TGTGCCTGGAGTGGCTATTATAATTCACCCCTCCACTTT.

In its sample, this clone was seen a few times. This chain links TRBV9 with TRBJ2-7, with TRBD2 identical over 14 bases. The germline gives CDR1 SGDLS, CDR2 YYNGEE. The CDR3 spans 17 residues. V shed 0 bases, J shed 0 bases, and the junction held 2 bases outside the gene matches. The CDR3, as DNA: TGTGCCAGCAGCGTAGGGGGACTAGCGGGGGTCTCCTACGAGCAGTACTTC. Amino acid sequence: CASSVGGLAGVSYEQYF.